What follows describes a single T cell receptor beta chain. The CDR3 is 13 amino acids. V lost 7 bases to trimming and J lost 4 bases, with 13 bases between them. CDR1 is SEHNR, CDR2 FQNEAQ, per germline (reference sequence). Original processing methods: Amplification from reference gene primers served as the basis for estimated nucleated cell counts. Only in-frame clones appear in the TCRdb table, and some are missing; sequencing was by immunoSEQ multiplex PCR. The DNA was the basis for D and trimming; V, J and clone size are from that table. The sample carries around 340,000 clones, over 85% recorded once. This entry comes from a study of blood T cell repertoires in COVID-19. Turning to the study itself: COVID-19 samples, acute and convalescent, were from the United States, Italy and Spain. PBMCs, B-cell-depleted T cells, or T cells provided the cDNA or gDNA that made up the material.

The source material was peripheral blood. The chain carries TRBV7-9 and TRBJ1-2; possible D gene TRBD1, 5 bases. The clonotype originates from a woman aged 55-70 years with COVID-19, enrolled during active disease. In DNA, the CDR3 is TGTGCCAGCACCCCCTCGGGGGGCTATGGCTACACCTTC. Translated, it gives CASTPSGGYGYTF.